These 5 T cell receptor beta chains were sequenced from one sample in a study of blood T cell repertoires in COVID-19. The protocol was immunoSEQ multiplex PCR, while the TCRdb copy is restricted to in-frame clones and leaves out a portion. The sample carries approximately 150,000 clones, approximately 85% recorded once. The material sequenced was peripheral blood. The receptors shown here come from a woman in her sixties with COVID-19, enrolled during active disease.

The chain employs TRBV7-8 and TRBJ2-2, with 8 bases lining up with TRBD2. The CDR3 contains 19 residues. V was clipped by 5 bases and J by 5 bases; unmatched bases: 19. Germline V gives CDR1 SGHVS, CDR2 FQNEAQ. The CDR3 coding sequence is TGTGCCAGCAGCCACTCCTTGACTAGCGCCCAAGGAAGGACCGGGGAGCTGTTTTTT. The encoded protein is CASSHSLTSAQGRTGELFF. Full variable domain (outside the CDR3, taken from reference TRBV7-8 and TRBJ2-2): GAGVSQSPRYKVAKRGQDVALRCDPISGHVSLFWYQQALGQGPEFLTYFQNEAQLDKSGLPSDRFFAERPEGSVSTLKIQRTQQEDSAVYLCASSHSLTSAQGRTGELFFGEGSRLTVL.

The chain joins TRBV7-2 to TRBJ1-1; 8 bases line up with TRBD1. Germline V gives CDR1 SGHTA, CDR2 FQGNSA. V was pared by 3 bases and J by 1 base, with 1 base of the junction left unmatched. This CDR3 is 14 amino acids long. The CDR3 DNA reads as TGTGCCAGCAGCTTCGGACAGGGGAACACTGAAGCTTTCTTT. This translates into CASSFGQGNTEAFF.

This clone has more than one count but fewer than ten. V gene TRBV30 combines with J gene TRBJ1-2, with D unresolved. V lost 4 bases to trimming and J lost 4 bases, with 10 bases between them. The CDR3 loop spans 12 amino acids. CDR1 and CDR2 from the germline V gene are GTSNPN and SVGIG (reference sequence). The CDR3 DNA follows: TGTGCCTGGACCGGAGGAGCCTATGGCTACACCTTC. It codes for CAWTGGAYGYTF.

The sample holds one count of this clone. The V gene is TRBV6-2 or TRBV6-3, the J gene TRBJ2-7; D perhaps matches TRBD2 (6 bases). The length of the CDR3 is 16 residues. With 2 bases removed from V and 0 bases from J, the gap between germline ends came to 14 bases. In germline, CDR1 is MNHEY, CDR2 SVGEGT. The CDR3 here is CASSYKGGNPSYEQYF. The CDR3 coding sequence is TGTGCCAGCAGTTACAAAGGCGGGAACCCCTCCTACGAGCAGTACTTC.

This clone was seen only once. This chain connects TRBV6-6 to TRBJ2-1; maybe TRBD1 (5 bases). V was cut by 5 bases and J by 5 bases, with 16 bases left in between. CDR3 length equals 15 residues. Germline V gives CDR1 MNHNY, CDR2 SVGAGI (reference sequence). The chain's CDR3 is CASSRPRVDNNEQFF. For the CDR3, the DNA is TGTGCCAGCAGTCGGCCCAGGGTAGATAACAATGAGCAGTTCTTC.